This T cell receptor beta chain was obtained from a study of response to subunit inactivated influenza vaccine (dated by TCRdb to 2017 to 2018). General notes on the study: Deep quantitative profiling of the T cell receptor repertoire was used in the study to follow responses to a trivalent subunit inactivated influenza vaccine.

Trimming leaves V shorter by 3 bases and J shorter by 6 bases, with the junction holding 3 bases beyond the gene matches. The CDR3, from cysteine to phenylalanine, totals 14 residues. The sequence is cut down to CDR3 DNA, 42 bases in frame from base 1. The germline V gene (reference sequence) provides CDR1 SEHNR and CDR2 FQNEAQ. Receptor libraries were prepared by RT-PCR. This sample was sequenced with an Illumina HiSeq 2500. The public sequencing data were trimmed at Q25 with fastp and processed into clonotypes with MiXCR by TCRdb, which kept only in-frame beta chains. Under each unique CDR3 protein, matching rows form one entry showing the most common genes and DNA. The sample table holds around 320,000 distinct CDR3 sequences, of which 22% were seen once. The top ten clonotypes cover about a tenth of the sample. This clonotype was observed a handful of times. The target of this receptor is not known. Per-base quality was not reported, and no clone a single base away is much larger than it.

Beyond this particular receptor, the publication reports: According to the authors, only a limited number of new T cells may be recruited by each seasonal influenza vaccination.

The clonotype comes from a man in his fifties or sixties who received an inactivated influenza vaccine. Donor details come from another sample of the same person, matched by shared clones. Sequenced here: PBMCs from blood, sampled about 19 months after vaccination. Rearrangement joined TRBV7-9 to TRBJ1-4; 8 bases in the middle match TRBD1. The CDR3: CASSLTGVYEKLFF. The nucleotide sequence reads as follows: TGTGCCAGCAGCTTGACAGGGGTGTATGAAAAACTGTTTTTT.